This TCR beta chain stems from a study of shared clonotypes between healthy human individuals. Study-level points and caveats: What naive subsets generally showed was a larger estimated richness than memory subsets showed.

This clone was picked up one time. Antigen unknown. Germline assignment: CDR1 SGDLS and CDR2 YYNGEE. CDR3 length: 14 amino acids. Trimming shortened V by 2 bases and J by 4 bases, and 12 bases separated the two germline ends. Method: immunoSEQ multiplex PCR; TCRdb's copy keeps in-frame clones and lacks some. The sample shows 1.4 million or so clones, 98% of them seen only once. The specimen was naive CD4+ T cells sorted from blood. Subset: CD45RA+ positively selected. This clonotype originated in a man aged 25 to 40 in good health. The chain joins TRBV9 to TRBJ2-5; D is perhaps TRBD2 (6 bases). CDR3 nucleotides: TGTGCCAGCAGCGTTACGAAGGGAGGAGAGACCCAGTACTTC. Protein: CASSVTKGGETQYF.